These 15 T cell receptor beta chains originate from one sample sequenced in a study of beta chain features in type 1 diabetes. Expressed TCRB transcripts were sequenced after all isolated RNA was converted to cDNA. TCRdb's copy holds only in-frame clones and misses some; the assay was immunoSEQ multiplex PCR. Of approximately 250,000 clones in the sample, 9.6% were seen once. The sample comprised naive CD4+ T cells from blood. The receptors were sampled from a woman aged 18-29 years in good health.

This clone showed up just a few times. The chain is built from TRBV29-1 and TRBJ1-2, with 8 bases identical to TRBD1. J gave up 5 bases and V 6 bases, and 11 bases lay outside the gene matches. Germline values: CDR1 SQVTM, CDR2 ANQGSEA. The CDR3 has 14 residues. CDR3 DNA sequence: TGCAGCGTAAATTCGGACAGGGAGTATTATGGCTACACCTTC. Protein: CSVNSDREYYGYTF.

The chain uses TRBV2 and TRBJ1-1; D may be TRBD1 (5 bases). The germline V and J ends were trimmed by 5 bases and 2 bases, with 15 bases remaining between them. This CDR3 region has 15 residues. Germline CDR1 and CDR2: SNHLY and FYNNEI. The CDR3 protein is CASSPGRRVNTEAFF. The CDR3 DNA follows: TGTGCCAGCAGTCCGGGACGGAGGGTAAACACTGAAGCTTTCTTT.

The chain employs TRBV25-1 and TRBJ1-4; 7 positions agree with TRBD1. Per the germline V gene, CDR1 is MGHDK and CDR2 is SYGVNS. The CDR3 extends over 15 amino acids. V shed 2 bases, J shed 4 bases, and the junction held 4 bases outside the gene matches. CDR3: CASSELDRLNEKLFF. CDR3 coding DNA: TGTGCCAGCAGTGAACTGGACAGGCTTAATGAAAAACTGTTTTTT.

V gene TRBV28 combines with J gene TRBJ2-2, with 8 bases that match TRBD1. The CDR3 has 20 amino acids. J was trimmed by 1 base and V by 2 bases; bases with no gene match: 15. Germline loops: CDR1 MDHEN, CDR2 SYDVKM. CDR3 nucleotides: TGTGCCAGCAGTTTAAGACAGGGGTTCGGAATAGTGGGGAACACCGGGGAGCTGTTTTTT. Protein: CASSLRQGFGIVGNTGELFF.

J is TRBJ2-3 and V is TRBV7-2, with a weak D call TRBD1 (6 bases). V lost 6 bases to trimming and J lost 4 bases, with 11 bases between them. Looked up from germline, CDR1 is SGHTA and CDR2 is FQGNSA. CDR3 size: 13 residues. CDR3 bases: TGTGCCAGCAGAGCAGGGGCTCCAGATACGCAGTATTTT. Encoded protein: CASRAGAPDTQYF.

About this clone itself: The sample carries other DNA sequences with the same CDR3. The rearrangement links TRBV7-3 to TRBJ1-1, with no clear D. V shed 3 bases and J shed 1 base, with 6 bases lying between them. The CDR3 is made up of 13 amino acids. Germline CDR1 and CDR2: SGHTA and FQGTGA. CDR3 sequence reads: CASSFGGNTEAFF. The DNA for the CDR3 is TGTGCCAGCAGCTTCGGTGGGAACACTGAAGCTTTCTTT.

This clone came up a few times. The rearrangement links TRBV28 to TRBJ1-2; D perhaps matches TRBD1 (5 bases). This CDR3 region has 13 residues. Germline V CDR1 and CDR2: MDHEN, SYDVKM. V was shortened by 1 base and J by 12 bases, with 15 bases between the two germline ends. The CDR3 nucleotides read TGTGCCAGCAGTTTATCCAACAGGCCCGTGGACACCTTC. Its translation: CASSLSNRPVDTF.

This clone showed up just a few times. The genes are TRBV5-1 and TRBJ2-1; perhaps TRBD2 as D (6 bases). Germline-derived CDR1 and CDR2 are SGHRS and YFSETQ. CDR3 length equals 15 residues. V was pared by 0 bases and J by 4 bases, with 11 bases between. The CDR3 here is CASSLGGTGYNEQFF. Here the CDR3 DNA reads TGCGCCAGCAGCTTGGGCGGGACTGGGTACAATGAGCAGTTCTTC.

The chain employs TRBV6-5 and TRBJ2-7; 15 nucleotides align to TRBD2. The CDR3 has 16 amino acids. CDR1 is MNHEY and CDR2 is SVGAGI in the germline V gene. The J segment lost 5 bases and the V segment lost 0 bases, leaving 2 bases of the junction unmatched. This CDR3 reads CASSYSGLAGGHEQYF. CDR3 nucleotide sequence: TGTGCCAGCAGTTACTCGGGACTAGCGGGGGGTCACGAGCAGTACTTC.

This clone was recorded a few times. J is TRBJ2-1 and V is TRBV9; 9 bases agree with TRBD2. The length of the CDR3 is 15 residues. Trimming took 4 bases from V and 4 from J; bases not matched to a gene: 6. The germline V gene encodes CDR1 SGDLS and CDR2 YYNGEE. The CDR3, as DNA: TGTGCCAGCAGCATCAGCGGGGGGACTTACAATGAGCAGTTCTTC. This encodes CASSISGGTYNEQFF.

This clone appeared a few times. The chain recombines TRBV6-5 with TRBJ1-4; 11 bases are shared with TRBD1. Trimming cost V 5 bases and J 11 bases; bases outside gene matches: 7. CDR1 and CDR2 from the germline V gene are MNHEY and SVGAGI. The CDR3 extends over 14 amino acids. The CDR3 bases are TGTGCCAGCAGTAAGGGACAGGGGGAGCTGAAACTGTTTTTT. This sequence encodes CASSKGQGELKLFF.

This chain joins TRBV15 and TRBJ1-1; no firm D call. The CDR3 is 15 residues long. Trimming cost V 0 bases and J 6 bases, with 14 bases left between them. Germline V lookup: CDR1 LNHNV, CDR2 YYDKDF (reference sequence). CDR3 amino acids: CATSREGGGGSEAFF. CDR3 coding DNA: TGTGCCACCAGCAGAGAGGGCGGAGGAGGCTCTGAAGCTTTCTTT. The complete variable domain, with remaining parts taken from reference TRBV15 and TRBJ1-1, reads DAMVIQNPRYQVTQFGKPVTLSCSQTLNHNVMYWYQQKSSQAPKLLFHYYDKDFNNEADTPDNFQSRRPNTSFCFLDIRSPGLGDTAMYLCATSREGGGGSEAFFGQGTRLTVV.

The chain joins TRBV6-5 to TRBJ1-5; D might be TRBD1 (5 bases). Looked up from germline, CDR1 is MNHEY and CDR2 is SVGAGI. The CDR3 spans 13 residues. V lost 7 bases to trimming and J lost 6 bases, with 13 bases between them. The chain's CDR3 is CASTTGFGQPQHF. CDR3 coding DNA: TGTGCCAGCACCACAGGTTTCGGTCAGCCCCAGCATTTT.

This chain links TRBV10-3 with TRBJ2-7; D unclear. Per the germline V gene, CDR1 is ENHRY and CDR2 is SYGVKD. CDR3 length: 12 residues. The V end was cut by 3 bases, the J end by 6 bases, with 9 bases between. The DNA of the CDR3 is TGTGCCATCAGTGACGGTGGGCCCGAGCAGTACTTC. Protein sequence: CAISDGGPEQYF.

This clone showed up just a few times. This chain uses TRBV30 with TRBJ1-1; no clear D gene. CDR1 and CDR2 from the germline V gene are GTSNPN and SVGIG (reference sequence). This CDR3 has 15 amino acids. V was pared by 0 bases and J by 10 bases, with 21 bases between. The CDR3 sequence is CAWSVSHTAVTLAFF. Written as DNA, the CDR3 is TGTGCCTGGAGTGTCAGCCACACAGCCGTAACGTTAGCTTTCTTT.